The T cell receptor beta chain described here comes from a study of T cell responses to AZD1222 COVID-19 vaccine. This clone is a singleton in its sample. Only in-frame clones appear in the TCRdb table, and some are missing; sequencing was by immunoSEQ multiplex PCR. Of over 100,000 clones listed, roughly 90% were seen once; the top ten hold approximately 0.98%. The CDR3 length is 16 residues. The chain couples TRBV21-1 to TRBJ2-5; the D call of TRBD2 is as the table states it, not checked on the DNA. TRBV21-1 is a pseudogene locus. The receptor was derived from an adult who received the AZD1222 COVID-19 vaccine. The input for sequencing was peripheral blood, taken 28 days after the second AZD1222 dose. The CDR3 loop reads CASSKIGTSGQETQYF. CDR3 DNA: TGTGCCAGCAGCAAAATCGGGACTAGCGGACAAGAGACCCAGTACTTC.